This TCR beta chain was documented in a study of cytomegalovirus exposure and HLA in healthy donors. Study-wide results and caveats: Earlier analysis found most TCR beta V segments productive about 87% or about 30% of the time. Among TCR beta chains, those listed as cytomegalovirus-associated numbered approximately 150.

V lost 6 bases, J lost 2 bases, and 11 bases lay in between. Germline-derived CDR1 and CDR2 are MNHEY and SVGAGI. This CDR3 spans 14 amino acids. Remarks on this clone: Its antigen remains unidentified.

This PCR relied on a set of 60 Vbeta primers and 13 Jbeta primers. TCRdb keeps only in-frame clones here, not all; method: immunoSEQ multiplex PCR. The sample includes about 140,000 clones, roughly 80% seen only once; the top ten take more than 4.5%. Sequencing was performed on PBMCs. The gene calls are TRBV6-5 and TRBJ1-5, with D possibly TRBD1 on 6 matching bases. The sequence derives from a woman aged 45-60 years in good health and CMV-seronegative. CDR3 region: CASSRGLGNQPQHF. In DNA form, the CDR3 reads TGTGCCAGCAGCAGGGGCTTAGGCAATCAGCCCCAGCATTTT.